These 17 T cell receptor beta chains came from one sample sequenced in a study of blood T cell repertoires in COVID-19. The method was immunoSEQ multiplex PCR; TCRdb's version includes in-frame clones alone and lacks a portion of them. The table has hundreds of thousands of clones, around 87% seen once. The specimen sequenced was peripheral blood. These receptors all come from a woman between 45 and 60 years old who had recovered from COVID-19.

Of note for this clone: The sample carries other DNA sequences with the same CDR3. The chain uses TRBV6-5 and TRBJ2-7; the D is unclear. Trimming pared 6 bases from V and 3 bases from J, leaving 9 bases between. The CDR3 consists of 12 residues. CDR1 MNHEY and CDR2 SVGAGI come from the germline V gene. Here the CDR3 reads CASSLSGYEQYF. As DNA, the CDR3 is TGTGCCAGCAGCCTTTCGGGCTACGAGCAGTACTTC.

This chain links TRBV18 with TRBJ2-5, with TRBD1 matching over 9 bases. The CDR3 totals 18 residues. V was clipped by 1 base and J by 1 base; unmatched bases: 10. Germline CDR1 is KGHSH and CDR2 is LQKENI. The CDR3, as DNA: TGTGCCAGCTCACCACTCAAGAGGGGGACAGGGTTCCAAGAGACCCAGTACTTC. As protein: CASSPLKRGTGFQETQYF.

The chain links TRBV29-1 to TRBJ2-3; unclear D gene. V was clipped by 3 bases and J by 5 bases, with 12 bases between them. The CDR3 has 13 residues. From germline, CDR1 is SQVTM and CDR2 ANQGSEA. This CDR3 is CSVDPGFGDTQYF. Here the CDR3 DNA reads TGCAGCGTTGACCCCGGGTTCGGAGATACGCAGTATTTT.

The table lists this clone with a count of one. The rearrangement joins TRBV7-2 to TRBJ2-5; D possibly corresponds to TRBD1 (6 bases). The ends were cut back, 5 bases at V and 3 bases at J, with 10 bases in the middle. The CDR3 is 13 amino acids. In germline, CDR1 is SGHTA, CDR2 FQGNSA. In DNA form, the CDR3 reads TGTGCCAGCAGCATCTACAGGGAAGAGACCCAGTACTTC. Its protein is CASSIYREETQYF.

The CDR3 spells CASSDSLAGGDNEQFF. The CDR3 nucleotides are TGTGCCAGCAGTGACTCCTTAGCGGGAGGTGACAATGAGCAGTTCTTC. This sequence joins TRBV6-4 and TRBJ2-1, with 10 bases lining up with TRBD2. Germline values: CDR1 MRHNA, CDR2 SNTAGT. The trim removed 0 bases at V and 5 bases at J, leaving 4 bases unmatched. The CDR3 covers 16 residues.

V usage is TRBV4-3 and J usage is TRBJ1-1; TRBD1 aligns across 10 bases. V shed 5 bases, J shed 4 bases, and the junction held 7 bases outside the gene matches. The CDR3 has 15 residues. CDR1 and CDR2 (germline): LGHNA, YSLEER. CDR3 in amino acids: CASSSRQGASTEAFF. The CDR3 region has the DNA TGCGCCAGCAGCTCCCGACAGGGGGCGAGCACTGAAGCTTTCTTT.

This chain links TRBV29-1 with TRBJ2-1, with 9 bases identical to TRBD1. The CDR3 is made up of 14 amino acids. Germline CDR1 SQVTM, CDR2 ANQGSEA. The V gene end was trimmed by 7 bases and the J gene end by 7 bases; junction bases not matched to a gene: 11. The CDR3 nucleotides are TGCAGCGGGGGACAGGGAGTTGGAGGAAATGAGCAGTTCTTC. Residues: CSGGQGVGGNEQFF.

The gene calls are TRBV2 and TRBJ1-4; no reliable D call. Looked up from germline, CDR1 is SNHLY and CDR2 is FYNNEI. The CDR3 covers 16 residues. V gave up 2 bases and J gave up 7 bases, with 17 bases separating them. In DNA form, the CDR3 reads TGTGCCAGCAGTGAACGCCCCGGGGAGTTGGGTGAAAAACTGTTTTTT. Translated, it gives CASSERPGELGEKLFF.

The genes are TRBV28 and TRBJ1-2; 9 positions agree with TRBD1. Germline V gene sequence: CDR1 MDHEN, CDR2 SYDVKM. This CDR3 has 16 residues. Losses at the gene ends were 4 bases for V and 8 bases for J; bases not matched to a gene: 14. CDR3 amino acids: CASSSQPGQGIGGYTF. The CDR3 DNA is TGTGCCAGCAGTTCTCAACCCGGACAGGGGATAGGGGGCTACACCTTC.

This clone has only a few counts. The identical CDR3 is also encoded by other nucleotide sequences in the sample. This chain's CDR3 is CSVAGGNEQFF. CDR3 coding DNA: TGCAGCGTTGCAGGGGGCAATGAGCAGTTCTTC. The chain is built from TRBV29-1 and TRBJ2-1, with TRBD1 identical over 7 bases. The V gene end was trimmed by 4 bases and the J gene end by 6 bases; junction bases not matched to a gene: 0. The CDR3 length is 11 residues. Germline-derived CDR1 and CDR2 are SQVTM and ANQGSEA.

Worth noting for this clone: Being one base from a much bigger clone, this may be a read error. The chain employs TRBV7-2 and TRBJ1-2; TRBD1 aligns across 8 bases. Germline trimming cut 5 bases from V and 4 bases from J; bases unmatched to any gene: 6. Germline lookup yields CDR1 SGHTA and CDR2 FQGNSA. The CDR3 length is 14 residues. CDR3 coding DNA: TGTGCCAGCAGCGCCAGACAGGGGAGCTATGGCTACACCTTC. Translating it yields CASSARQGSYGYTF. The full variable domain, in which reference TRBV7-2 and TRBJ1-2 provide the parts outside the CDR3, is GAGVSQSPSNKVTEKGKDVELRCDPISGHTALYWYRQSLGQGLEFLIYFQGNSAPDKSGLPSDRFSAERTGGSVSTLTIQRTQQEDSAVYLCASSARQGSYGYTFGSGTRLTVV.

V gene TRBV7-8 combines with J gene TRBJ1-2, with 7 bases that match TRBD1. Per germline, CDR1 SGHVS and CDR2 FQNEAQ. Unmatched junction bases numbered 6, after V lost 1 base and J lost 4 bases. The CDR3 runs to 15 residues. CDR3 bases: TGTGCCAGCAGCTTAGTAGACAGGGACCTCTATGGCTACACCTTC. Its protein product is CASSLVDRDLYGYTF.

This chain uses TRBV4-1 with TRBJ2-6; 9 nucleotides agree with TRBD1. Germline V CDR1 and CDR2: MGHRA, YSYEKL. The CDR3 spans 19 residues. V was clipped by 1 base and J by 3 bases; unmatched bases: 10. CDR3 sequence reads: CASSQAAQGARLGANVLTF. In DNA, the CDR3 is TGCGCCAGCAGCCAAGCTGCACAGGGGGCGCGACTTGGGGCCAACGTCCTGACTTTC.

The chain couples TRBV6-5 to TRBJ2-5; D is unresolved. The CDR3 totals 12 residues. Germline loops: CDR1 MNHEY, CDR2 SVGAGI. Trimming removed 4 bases at V and 4 bases at J, with 7 bases between. The CDR3 protein is CASSLEAETQYF. The CDR3 coding sequence is TGTGCCAGCAGTTTAGAGGCAGAGACCCAGTACTTC.

The chain couples TRBV11-3 to TRBJ2-3; TRBD1 matches 9 bases. CDR1 and CDR2 from the germline V gene are SGHNT and YENEEA. The CDR3 length is 15 residues. With 4 bases clipped from V and 2 bases from J, the junction kept 4 bases outside the gene matches. The CDR3 loop reads CASSSGQGYTDTQYF. CDR3 nucleotide sequence: TGTGCCAGCAGCTCTGGACAGGGGTACACAGATACGCAGTATTTT.

This clone has a handful of counts. V usage is TRBV18 and J usage is TRBJ2-3; unclear D gene. The CDR3 consists of 14 residues. Trimming shortened V by 5 bases and J by 0 bases, and 9 bases separated the two germline ends. Per germline, CDR1 KGHSH and CDR2 LQKENI. In DNA, the CDR3 is TGTGCCAGCTCATTGGAGCTGAGCACAGATACGCAGTATTTT. Amino acids: CASSLELSTDTQYF.

The CDR3 here is CASTTGRGEETQYF. CDR3 in DNA: TGTGCCAGCACTACGGGGAGGGGCGAGGAGACCCAGTACTTC. The chain employs TRBV11-1 and TRBJ2-5; 7 positions agree with TRBD2. J lost 5 bases, V lost 7 bases, and 10 bases had no gene match. Per the germline V gene, CDR1 is SGHAT and CDR2 is FQDESV (reference sequence). The length of the CDR3 is 14 residues.